Presented here are 17 T cell receptor beta chains from one specimen sequenced in a study of T cells in Graves' hyperthyroidism and ophthalmopathy. Amplification targeted TCR beta CDR3 regions from RNA transcripts. When the TCR CDR3 underwent first-round RT-PCR, the HTBI primer set was used. Using its own MiXCR run on the multiplex PCR reads, TCRdb lists one record per CDR3 protein. The sample yields over 300,000 distinct CDR3 sequences, roughly 13% seen once. Material: blood. The receptors were gathered from a woman in her 40s with Graves' ophthalmopathy.

This clonotype was counted only a few times. The V and J genes are TRBV6-5 and TRBJ2-2; the D gene is possibly TRBD2 (6 bases). This CDR3 contains 17 residues. From germline, CDR1 is MNHEY and CDR2 SVGAGI. Trimming took off 0 bases at V and 3 bases at J, with 14 bases between the two ends. Here the CDR3 DNA reads TGTGCCAGCAGTTACTCGAAAACGGGGGTCTACACCGGGGAGCTGTTTTTT. Protein sequence: CASSYSKTGVYTGELFF.

This clonotype was recorded at least ten times. The CDR3 sequence: CATSDVAGNSYNEQFF. The CDR3 DNA follows: TGTGCCACCAGTGATGTAGCCGGGAATTCCTACAATGAGCAGTTCTTC. The chain has TRBV24-1 and TRBJ2-1; D is possibly TRBD2 (5 bases). The V gene lost 3 bases and the J gene lost 1 base, with 12 bases spanning the gap. In germline, CDR1 is KGHDR, CDR2 SFDVKD. This CDR3 is built from 16 residues.

The sample holds many counts of this clonotype. The gene calls are TRBV6-1 and TRBJ1-1; 9 bases align to TRBD1. From germline, CDR1 is MNHNS and CDR2 SASEGT. V dropped 5 bases and J dropped 7; count of bases not matched to a gene: 5. This CDR3 has 13 residues. CDR3 bases: TGTGCCAGCAGTTTTTGGACAGGGGATGAAGCTTTCTTT. This translates into CASSFWTGDEAFF.

Turning to this clonotype: A clone one base away is much larger, so this may be a read error. The V and J genes are TRBV20-1 and TRBJ1-5; 10 bases fit TRBD1. CDR1 and CDR2 (germline): DFQATT, SNEGSKA (reference sequence). The CDR3 totals 13 residues. The CDR3 loop is CSTRQGANQPQHF. The CDR3 coding sequence is TGCAGTACTAGACAGGGGGCAAATCAGCCCCAGCATTTT.

This clonotype was seen a few times. The V gene is TRBV2, the J gene TRBJ2-7; maybe TRBD2 (6 bases). The CDR3 is made up of 14 amino acids. The ends were cut back, 6 bases at V and 4 bases at J, with 16 bases in the middle. CDR1 and CDR2 from the germline V gene are SNHLY and FYNNEI. Here the CDR3 reads CASRNPGVVYEQYF. In DNA form, the CDR3 reads TGTGCCAGCAGGAACCCGGGAGTGGTGTACGAGCAGTACTTC.

This clonotype was seen ten or more times. The chain joins TRBV2 to TRBJ2-5, with 8 bases that match TRBD1. The V gene end was trimmed by 6 bases and the J gene end by 5 bases; junction bases not matched to a gene: 5. The CDR3 runs to 13 residues. The germline gives CDR1 SNHLY, CDR2 FYNNEI. In DNA form, the CDR3 reads TGTGCCAGCAGCCTGGACAGGGCCGAGACCCAGTACTTC. Translating it yields CASSLDRAETQYF. Using reference TRBV2 and TRBJ2-5 for the parts outside the CDR3, the full variable domain is EPEVTQTPSHQVTQMGQEVILRCVPISNHLYFYWYRQILGQKVEFLVSFYNNEISEKSEIFDDQFSVERPDGSNFTLKIRSTKLEDSAMYFCASSLDRAETQYFGPGTRLLVL.

This clonotype was recorded many times. This sequence joins TRBV20-1 and TRBJ2-1, with TRBD2 matching over 9 bases. The germline V gene has CDR1 DFQATT and CDR2 SNEGSKA (reference sequence). V lost 2 bases to trimming and J lost 2 bases; unmatched junction nucleotides: 1. The CDR3 contains 14 residues. CDR3 sequence reads: CSARSSGAYNEQFF. CDR3 bases: TGCAGTGCTAGATCTAGCGGGGCCTACAATGAGCAGTTCTTC.

This clonotype has a count of ten or more. The chain combines TRBV6-1 with TRBJ2-1; 12 bases agree with TRBD2. The length of the CDR3 is 15 residues. The junction had 4 bases not matched to a gene; V was cut back by 6 bases and J by 4 bases. Germline lookup yields CDR1 MNHNS and CDR2 SASEGT. Here the CDR3 DNA reads TGTGCCAGCAGGACTAGCGGGGGATCTTACAATGAGCAGTTCTTC. It is translated as CASRTSGGSYNEQFF.

This clonotype has a count of ten or more. The rearrangement links TRBV5-5 to TRBJ2-3; the D gene is possibly TRBD2 (7 bases). Deletions cut 4 bases from V and 6 bases from J, with 12 bases between. Germline V gene data show CDR1 as SGHKS and CDR2 as YYEKEE (reference sequence). This CDR3 contains 13 residues. This CDR3 reads CASSRGGGDTQYF. The CDR3 coding sequence is TGTGCCAGCAGCCGGGGAGGGGGTGATACGCAGTATTTT.

In its sample, this clonotype was seen a few times. This chain links TRBV27 with TRBJ2-4; 8 nucleotides line up with TRBD1. V was clipped by 8 bases and J by 5 bases; unmatched bases: 8. The V gene's germline CDR1 is MNHEY and CDR2 SMNVEV (reference sequence). The CDR3 length is 14 residues. Written as DNA, the CDR3 is TGTGCCAGCCAACCCGGACAGGGCCAAAACATTCAGTACTTC. This gives the protein CASQPGQGQNIQYF.

This clonotype came up many times. V and J are TRBV27 and TRBJ2-5, with 9 nucleotides matching TRBD2. From germline, CDR1 is MNHEY and CDR2 SMNVEV (reference sequence). CDR3 length: 14 amino acids. V lost 4 bases and J lost 2; bases outside the gene matches: 2. CDR3 sequence (DNA): TGTGCCAGCAGTTCTACTAGCGGGCAAGAGACCCAGTACTTC. Residues: CASSSTSGQETQYF.

This clonotype was observed many times. This chain joins TRBV25-1 and TRBJ2-3; 13 positions agree with TRBD2. The CDR3 has 16 residues. J was trimmed by 4 bases and V by 5 bases; bases with no gene match: 6. Per germline, CDR1 MGHDK and CDR2 SYGVNS. CDR3 amino acids: CASSSRTSGSSDTQYF. The DNA of the CDR3 is TGTGCCAGCAGTTCTCGGACTAGCGGGAGTTCAGATACGCAGTATTTT.

Ten or more counts support this clonotype. CDR3 nucleotide sequence: TGTGCCAGCAGTTTCAATCCGGTCCTGAACACTGAAGCTTTCTTT. Its translation is CASSFNPVLNTEAFF. The chain combines TRBV12-3 or TRBV12-4 with TRBJ1-1; D not certain. Trimming left V 3 bases short and J 0 bases short, with 11 bases between. The CDR3 length is 15 residues.

At least ten counts were recorded for this clonotype. J is TRBJ1-1 and V is TRBV28; 9 bases map to TRBD1. V gave up 6 bases and J gave up 4 bases; unmatched junction bases: 6. From germline, CDR1 is MDHEN and CDR2 SYDVKM. This CDR3 has 14 residues. CDR3 in DNA: TGTGCCAGCAGACGGACAGGGGTCTTCACTGAAGCTTTCTTT. Translation gives CASRRTGVFTEAFF.

This clonotype occurred many times. The CDR3 region is CASSKPDSYEQYF. In DNA form, the CDR3 reads TGTGCCAGCAGCAAACCTGACTCCTACGAGCAGTACTTC. This sequence joins TRBV13 and TRBJ2-7; D is unclear. This CDR3 has 13 amino acids. Trimming stripped 5 bases from V and 0 bases from J, with 8 bases between. CDR1 and CDR2 from the germline V gene are PRHDT and FYEKMQ (reference sequence).

V and J are TRBV28 and TRBJ1-2, with no clear D. The germline V and J ends were trimmed by 7 bases and 0 bases, with 9 bases remaining between them. Per germline, CDR1 MDHEN and CDR2 SYDVKM. This CDR3 contains 13 residues. In DNA, the CDR3 is TGTGCCAGCAACCCCCCTGCTAACTATGGCTACACCTTC. Its protein product is CASNPPANYGYTF.

This clonotype was seen a few times. V usage is TRBV6-2 or TRBV6-3 and J usage is TRBJ2-1, with 10 positions matching TRBD2. Trimming cost V 0 bases and J 11 bases; bases outside gene matches: 7. CDR1 and CDR2 (germline): MNHEY, SVGEGT. The CDR3 is made up of 15 amino acids. CDR3 sequence reads: CASSYSRTSGGKQFF. The CDR3 coding sequence is TGTGCCAGCAGTTACTCGAGGACTAGCGGAGGGAAGCAGTTCTTC.